This T cell receptor beta chain originates from a study of identical twins' blood T cells. Study in general: Twelve libraries, six alpha and six beta, gave 45 million to 50 million reads.

This clonotype was seen more than once but under ten times. Each TCR cDNA library carried sample-specific barcodes on both ends. How the authors handled the data: Clonotypes per individual ranged from about 85,000 to nearly 550,000. TCRdb itself ran the 5' RACE reads through MiXCR, one entry per CDR3 protein. These V and J calls derive from TCRdb rather than the authors' analysis. The sample yields 350,000 to 450,000 distinct CDR3 sequences, roughly 28% seen once. The source of this sequence is a woman aged 18 to 49 in good health. The sequenced sample was PBMCs.

The DNA for the CDR3 is TGTGCCATCAGTGAGTCGCTTTACGAGCAGTACTTC. It specifies CAISESLYEQYF. This chain links TRBV10-3 with TRBJ2-7; the D is unclear. The V end lost 0 bases, the J end lost 4 bases, and 4 bases lay between the germline ends. CDR3 size: 12 residues. The V gene's germline CDR1 is ENHRY and CDR2 SYGVKD.